Following are 20 T cell receptor beta chains from one sample sequenced in a study of blood T cell repertoires in COVID-19. Measured with immunoSEQ multiplex PCR; TCRdb has only the in-frame clones, and not every one. This table holds more than 15,000 clones, around four fifths found once. Source material: peripheral blood. These receptors originate from a man in his 60s with active or convalescent COVID-19.

This clone was observed a few times. V and J are TRBV5-1 and TRBJ1-3, with 7 bases identical to TRBD1. CDR3 size: 14 residues. V trimming: 0 bases; J trimming: 5 bases; junction bases outside the gene matches: 2. Germline CDR1 reads SGHRS; CDR2 reads YFSETQ. In nucleotides, the CDR3 is TGCGCCAGCAGCTTGGACAGGGGCAGAAACACCATATATTTT. Translated, it gives CASSLDRGRNTIYF.

The V gene is TRBV11-2, the J gene TRBJ2-7, with a possible D match to TRBD1 (6 bases). Germline-derived CDR1 and CDR2 are SGHAT and FQNNGV. The CDR3 covers 15 residues. Trimming pared 7 bases from V and 0 bases from J, leaving 16 bases between. Here the CDR3 DNA reads TGTGCCAGCATCCTGGGGGCAGGGGCCTCCTACGAGCAGTACTTC. This encodes CASILGAGASYEQYF. Looking up the rest from reference TRBV11-2 and TRBJ2-7 gives the full variable domain: EAGVAQSPRYKIIEKRQSVAFWCNPISGHATLYWYQQILGQGPKLLIQFQNNGVVDDSQLPKDRFSAERLKGVDSTLKIQPAKLEDSAVYLCASILGAGASYEQYFGPGTRLTVT.

In its sample, this clone was seen once. This chain links TRBV24-1 with TRBJ2-7; 7 nucleotides agree with TRBD1. Trimming removed 4 bases from V and 6 bases from J; junction bases left unmatched: 11. Germline assignment: CDR1 KGHDR and CDR2 SFDVKD. The CDR3 length is 15 residues. The CDR3 DNA reads TGTGCCACCAGTGACTCACAGGGGATCAGAGGCGAGCAGTACTTC. The encoded protein is CATSDSQGIRGEQYF.

The chain employs TRBV7-9 and TRBJ2-3; 7 nucleotides line up with TRBD1. The germline CDR1 and CDR2 sequences are SEHNR and FQNEAQ (reference sequence). V gave up 5 bases and J gave up 2 bases; unmatched junction bases: 10. The CDR3 runs to 16 residues. CDR3 DNA sequence: TGTGCCAGCAGCACACTGCGGACAGGAGACACAGATACGCAGTATTTT. This gives the protein CASSTLRTGDTDTQYF.

The chain's CDR3 is CASSPLQGSTDTQYF. CDR3 in DNA: TGTGCCAGCTCACCTCTACAGGGTAGCACAGATACGCAGTATTTT. The rearrangement uses TRBV18 and TRBJ2-3; a possible D gene is TRBD1 (6 bases). CDR3 size: 15 residues. Germline V lookup: CDR1 KGHSH, CDR2 LQKENI. V was cut by 3 bases and J by 0 bases, with 10 bases left in between.

Only one count was recorded for this clone. The rearrangement joins TRBV6-5 to TRBJ1-5, with 8 bases identical to TRBD1. The germline V gene encodes CDR1 MNHEY and CDR2 SVGAGI. Losses at the gene ends were 6 bases for V and 1 base for J; bases not matched to a gene: 5. This CDR3 comprises 15 residues. The CDR3: CASSGQGLSNQPQHF. Here the CDR3 DNA reads TGTGCCAGCAGCGGACAGGGACTAAGCAATCAGCCCCAGCATTTT.

The chain carries TRBV11-3 and TRBJ2-1; D not resolved. Germline-derived CDR1 and CDR2 are SGHNT and YENEEA. The CDR3 length is 13 residues. Between the trimmed V and J ends, which lost 0 bases and 5 bases, there was a span of 5 bases. CDR3 sequence: CASSLDGDNEQFF. The CDR3 nucleotides read TGTGCCAGCAGCTTAGATGGAGACAATGAGCAGTTCTTC.

By share, this clone counts as medium-sized (0.01 to 0.1%). The rearrangement joins TRBV7-3 to TRBJ2-2, with 7 bases matching TRBD2. Germline V gives CDR1 SGHTA, CDR2 FQGTGA. The ends lost 5 bases at V and 5 bases at J; junction bases unmatched: 11. The CDR3 has 16 residues. Here the CDR3 DNA reads TGTGCCAGCAGCACCCGGGGAGGGAGGAATACCGGGGAGCTGTTTTTT. The encoded protein is CASSTRGGRNTGELFF.

The chain couples TRBV24-1 to TRBJ2-1; D gene uncertain. V was clipped by 1 base and J by 1 base, with 10 bases between them. The CDR3 sequence is 16 residues long. Germline V CDR1 and CDR2: KGHDR, SFDVKD. CDR3 DNA: TGTGCCACCAGTGATTTCGGTCCCCCTTCCTACAATGAGCAGTTCTTC. As protein: CATSDFGPPSYNEQFF.

The CDR3 nucleotides read TGCGCCAGCAGCTTCTCAGGCATCACAGATACGCAGTATTTT. Residues: CASSFSGITDTQYF. The rearrangement uses TRBV5-1 and TRBJ2-3; D remains unclear. Germline values: CDR1 SGHRS, CDR2 YFSETQ. This CDR3 region has 14 residues. The germline V and J ends were trimmed by 2 bases and 2 bases, with 9 bases remaining between them.

This clone is labeled medium-sized. The chain uses TRBV7-9 and TRBJ1-2; TRBD1 aligns across 11 bases. Germline loops: CDR1 SEHNR, CDR2 FQNEAQ (reference sequence). V shed 5 bases, J shed 8 bases, and the junction held 13 bases outside the gene matches. This CDR3 has 16 amino acids. CDR3 sequence: CASSNPTGQGEAGYTF. The CDR3 DNA is TGTGCCAGCAGCAACCCTACGGGACAGGGGGAGGCGGGCTACACCTTC.

A few counts support this clone. The genes are TRBV30 and TRBJ1-6; possible D gene TRBD1, 5 bases. V lost 6 bases and J lost 10, with 16 bases in between. CDR3 length: 13 residues. Germline CDR1 is GTSNPN and CDR2 is SVGIG (reference sequence). CDR3 in DNA: TGTGCCTGCTACTGCAGGGAGGGCTCACCCCTCCACTTT. Its translation: CACYCREGSPLHF.

This chain joins TRBV9 and TRBJ2-2; 8 bases agree with TRBD1. The J segment lost 6 bases and the V segment lost 2 bases, leaving 9 bases of the junction unmatched. The germline V gene encodes CDR1 SGDLS and CDR2 YYNGEE. CDR3 length: 16 residues. CDR3 residues: CASSVRQGASAGELFF. In nucleotides, the CDR3 is TGTGCCAGCAGCGTCCGGCAGGGGGCGTCGGCCGGGGAGCTGTTTTTT.

This sequence joins TRBV29-1 and TRBJ1-2; TRBD1 matches at 9 bases. Trimming cost V 0 bases and J 4 bases; bases outside gene matches: 6. Germline CDR1 is SQVTM and CDR2 is ANQGSEA. The CDR3 consists of 15 residues. CDR3 in amino acids: CSVEEADRGSYGYTF. The CDR3 DNA sequence: TGCAGCGTTGAAGAAGCGGACAGGGGTTCCTATGGCTACACCTTC. The full variable domain, its missing parts supplied by reference TRBV29-1 and TRBJ1-2, is SAVISQKPSRDICQRGTSLTIQCQVDSQVTMMFWYRQQPGQSLTLIATANQGSEATYESGFVIDKFPISRPNLTFSTLTVSNMSPEDSSIYLCSVEEADRGSYGYTFGSGTRLTVV.

This rearrangement joins TRBV28 to TRBJ1-6; 8 positions match TRBD1. This CDR3 spans 15 amino acids. Trimming removed 6 bases from V and 5 bases from J; junction bases left unmatched: 6. Germline values: CDR1 MDHEN, CDR2 SYDVKM. CDR3 protein: CASSPTGGNNSPLHF. Written as DNA, the CDR3 is TGTGCCAGCAGCCCCACAGGGGGGAATAATTCACCCCTCCACTTT.

The chain combines TRBV2 with TRBJ2-7, with 7 bases lining up with TRBD1. The germline V gene encodes CDR1 SNHLY and CDR2 FYNNEI. The CDR3 length is 12 residues. V lost 2 bases, J lost 5 bases, and 0 bases stayed unmatched. CDR3 region: CASSEQGDEQYF. CDR3 nucleotides: TGTGCCAGCAGTGAACAGGGGGACGAGCAGTACTTC.

The chain is built from TRBV28 and TRBJ1-6; 8 nucleotides line up with TRBD1. V lost 5 bases to trimming and J lost 6 bases; unmatched junction nucleotides: 6. CDR1 MDHEN and CDR2 SYDVKM come from the germline V gene. This CDR3 comprises 15 residues. CDR3 amino acids: CASSTTGVGNSPLHF. The CDR3 DNA reads TGTGCCAGCAGTACGACAGGGGTAGGTAATTCACCCCTCCACTTT.

V gene TRBV19 combines with J gene TRBJ1-5; TRBD1 aligns across 9 bases. Germline V gene lookup returns CDR1 LNHDA and CDR2 SQIVND (reference sequence). V lost 8 bases to trimming and J lost 5 bases; unmatched junction nucleotides: 7. The CDR3 has 14 residues. This CDR3 is CASWTGVLHQPQHF. The CDR3 DNA reads TGTGCCAGTTGGACAGGGGTCCTGCATCAGCCCCAGCATTTT.

This chain uses TRBV30 with TRBJ2-3; D may be TRBD1 (5 bases). Germline V CDR1 and CDR2: GTSNPN, SVGIG (reference sequence). The CDR3 is made up of 15 amino acids. Trimming pared 2 bases from V and 4 bases from J, leaving 16 bases between. The CDR3 here is CAWSRSVLGADTQYF. The CDR3 region has the DNA TGTGCCTGGAGTCGGTCTGTTCTAGGGGCAGATACGCAGTATTTT.

The chain combines TRBV11-2 with TRBJ2-5; D is possibly TRBD1 (6 bases). Trimming pared 5 bases from V and 3 bases from J, leaving 16 bases between. Germline CDR1 and CDR2: SGHAT and FQNNGV. The CDR3 is 15 residues long. DNA of the CDR3: TGTGCCAGCAGCCTCATCAGACAGGTCGAAGAGACCCAGTACTTC. Translation gives CASSLIRQVEETQYF.